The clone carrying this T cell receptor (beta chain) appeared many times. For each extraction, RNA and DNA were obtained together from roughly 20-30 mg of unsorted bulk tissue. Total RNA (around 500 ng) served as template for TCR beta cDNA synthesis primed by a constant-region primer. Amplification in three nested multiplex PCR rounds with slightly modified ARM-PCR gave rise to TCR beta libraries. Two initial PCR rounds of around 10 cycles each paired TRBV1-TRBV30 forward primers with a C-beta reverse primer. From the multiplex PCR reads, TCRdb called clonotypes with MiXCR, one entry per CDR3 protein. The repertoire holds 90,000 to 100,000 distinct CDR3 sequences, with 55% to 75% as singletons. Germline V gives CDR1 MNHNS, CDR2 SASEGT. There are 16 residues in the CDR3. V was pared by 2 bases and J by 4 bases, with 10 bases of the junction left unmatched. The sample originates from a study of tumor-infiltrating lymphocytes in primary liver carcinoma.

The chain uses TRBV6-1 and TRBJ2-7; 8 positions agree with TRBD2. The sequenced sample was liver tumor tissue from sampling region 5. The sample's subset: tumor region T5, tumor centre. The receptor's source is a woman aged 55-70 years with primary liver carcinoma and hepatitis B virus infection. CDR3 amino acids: CASSERGTSLWYEQYF. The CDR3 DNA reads TGTGCCAGCAGTGAAAGGGGGACTAGTCTATGGTACGAGCAGTACTTC.